This TCR beta chain was identified during a study of T cell responses to AZD1222 COVID-19 vaccine (dated by TCRdb to the early 2020s). Turning to the overall study: AZD1222 recipients with second doses at about 4 weeks or about 12 weeks were pooled, because spike-specific TCR depth and breadth did not differ between schedules. Trial participants were enrolled into age subgroups of 18-55, 56-69 and 70-plus years, which contained about 160, 30 and 59 TCR-sequenced participants, respectively. TCR sequencing covered over 230 trial participants: approximately 200 given two doses of AZD1222 and 26 given two doses of MenACWY control vaccine.

Worth noting for this clone: There is no known antigen for this receptor. No per-base quality is available; no much larger clone lies one base away.

Broader findings and caveats from the paper: Participants were mostly white British, with more females than males. The authors suggested clonal diversity may have been underestimated. Because no samples from the day 14 peak response were available, repertoires could be characterized only after the peak T cell response. Spike-specific TCR breadth and depth rose significantly after two AZD1222 doses compared with day 0 and with MenACWY recipients. Epitopes outside the regions mutated in the B.1.351 and B.1.1.7 variants were reportedly recognized by nearly half of the unique spike-specific TCRs. Conclusions about previously exposed vaccinees are limited because only five to seven AZD1222 recipients were SARS-CoV-2 seropositive at baseline. The 56-69-year group was small, and its depth increase did not reach significance, likely because of low power. The whole spike protein was spanned by vaccine-associated CD4 TCRs, and dominant responses were seen in regions 160-218 and 743-854.

The CDR3 regions of human TCRbeta chains were subjected to immunosequencing. Regarding the original processing steps: TCRs in the repertoires were compared against a reference library of SARS-CoV-2-specific TCRs that had been generated with the MIRA antigen-specificity platform. Breadth was defined as the fraction of unique TCRs that were SARS-CoV-2-associated. Depth was defined as the fraction of total T cells that were SARS-CoV-2-associated. Using the MIRA data, each spike-specific TCR was mapped to the spike region that the TCR reacts to and placed in a CD4 or CD8 class. Log10-transformed breadth and depth values were compared by one-way ANOVA with Sidak's multiple comparisons tests. Sourced from immuneACCESS, this table was stored by TCRdb with only in-frame sequences that have V and J called. A share of the clones is absent; for the studies checked, an unresolved V gene accounts for under half, and the remainder has no known explanation. Clone size and the V and J calls come from that table; the DNA yielded D and trimming. This sample comprises some 130,000 clones, over 85% of them detected only once. The ten largest clones take up about 5.9% of the sample.

Explained via the paper, the time point label denotes: baseline before first vaccination. The vaccinee samples were drawn from two UK trials, COV001 and COV002, one of which was a single-blind randomized controlled phase 2/3 trial testing AZD1222 (ChAdOx1 nCoV-19) in healthy adults. For TCRbeta chain sequencing, PBMC samples were collected from trial participants at day 0 and at day 28 after the second dose. Sequenced here: peripheral blood, sampled on day 0 of AZD1222 vaccination. This sequence was found in an adult in good health.

The nucleotide sequence is given as TGCGCCAGCAGCTTGGAACAGATTAATGAAAAACTGTTTTTT. Its product reads: CASSLEQINEKLFF. This sequence uses TRBV5-1 and TRBJ1-4; the D gene lacks a confident call. V sheds 0 bases and J sheds 4 bases, leaving 7 bases between their ends. Taken from the germline V gene, the CDR1 and CDR2 loops are SGHRS and YFSETQ. The CDR3 goes from the cysteine to the phenylalanine over 14 residues. This entry keeps only the CDR3 DNA: 42 bases, framed from base 1. With the rest looked up from the reference TRBV5-1 and TRBJ1-4 genes rather than sequenced, the full variable domain is KAGVTQTPRYLIKTRGQQVTLSCSPISGHRSVSWYQQTPGQGLQFLFEYFSETQRNKGNFPGRFSGRQFSNSRSEMNVSTLELGDSALYLCASSLEQINEKLFFGSGTQLSVL.